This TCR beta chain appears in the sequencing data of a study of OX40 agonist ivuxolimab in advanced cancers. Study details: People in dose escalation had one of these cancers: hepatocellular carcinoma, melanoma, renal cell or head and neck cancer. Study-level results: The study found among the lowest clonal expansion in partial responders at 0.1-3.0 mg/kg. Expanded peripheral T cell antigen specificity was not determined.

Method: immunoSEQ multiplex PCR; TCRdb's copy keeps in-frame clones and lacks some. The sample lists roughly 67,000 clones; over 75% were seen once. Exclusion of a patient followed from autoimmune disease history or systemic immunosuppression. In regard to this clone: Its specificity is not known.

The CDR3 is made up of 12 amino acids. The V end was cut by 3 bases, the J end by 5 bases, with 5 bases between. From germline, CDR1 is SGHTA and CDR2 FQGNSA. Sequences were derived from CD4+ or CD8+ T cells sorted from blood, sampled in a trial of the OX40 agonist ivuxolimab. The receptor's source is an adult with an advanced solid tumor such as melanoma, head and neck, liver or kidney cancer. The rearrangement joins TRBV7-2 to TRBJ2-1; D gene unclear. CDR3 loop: CASSFDNNEQFF. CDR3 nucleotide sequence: TGTGCCAGCAGCTTCGACAACAATGAGCAGTTCTTC.